Below, 26 T cell receptor beta chains from the same sample are listed, as sequenced in a study of T cell repertoires in cytomegalovirus infection. A single record per CDR3 protein comes from TCRdb applying MiXCR to the reads. This sample has some 680,000 distinct CDR3 sequences, with approximately 40% found just once. Sequenced material: PBMCs. The source of these receptors is a human donor in good health (CMV status not recorded). Some clones in this sample may be carry-over from other donors' samples.

V and J are TRBV30 and TRBJ2-3, with 11 bases lining up with TRBD2. CDR3 size: 15 residues. Germline loops: CDR1 GTSNPN, CDR2 SVGIG (reference sequence). With 2 bases clipped from V and 2 bases from J, the junction kept 3 bases outside the gene matches. CDR3 amino acids: CAWSFSGGATDTQYF. The CDR3 DNA follows: TGTGCCTGGAGTTTTAGCGGGGGGGCCACAGATACGCAGTATTTT.

Only a few counts were recorded for this clonotype. The chain combines TRBV5-1 with TRBJ2-3; 15 bases map to TRBD2. Germline CDR1 SGHRS, CDR2 YFSETQ. The CDR3 covers 17 residues. V shed 4 bases and J 2 bases; nucleotides not matched to a gene: 5. DNA for the CDR3: TGCGCCAGCAGCCGGACTAGCGGGAGGGCCCTCACAGATACGCAGTATTTT. This translates into CASSRTSGRALTDTQYF.

V usage is TRBV29-1 and J usage is TRBJ2-1, with 7 bases matching TRBD1. CDR1 and CDR2 from the germline V gene are SQVTM and ANQGSEA. After removal of 6 bases from V and 0 bases from J, the junction contained 8 bases not matched to a gene. The CDR3 is made up of 15 amino acids. The CDR3 protein is CSVVTGAASYNEQFF. CDR3 nucleotide sequence: TGCAGCGTCGTAACAGGGGCGGCCTCCTACAATGAGCAGTTCTTC.

This clonotype appeared a few times. V usage is TRBV6-1 and J usage is TRBJ1-2; tentatively, D is TRBD1 (6 bases). V was pared by 6 bases and J by 5 bases, with 16 bases between. Per germline, CDR1 MNHNS and CDR2 SASEGT. The CDR3 is 14 residues long. The CDR3 loop is CASRVRDQGYGYTF. CDR3 nucleotides: TGTGCCAGCAGAGTACGTGACCAGGGGTATGGCTACACCTTC.

This clonotype was seen a few times. The rearrangement links TRBV7-8 to TRBJ2-7; D is uncertain. Looked up from germline, CDR1 is SGHVS and CDR2 is FQNEAQ. The V end lost 1 base, the J end lost 4 bases, and 8 bases lay between the germline ends. CDR3 length equals 13 residues. The DNA of the CDR3 is TGTGCCAGCAGCTTAGAGGCGAAATACGAGCAGTACTTC. It encodes CASSLEAKYEQYF. Based on the CDR3 plus reference TRBV7-8 and TRBJ2-7, the full variable domain is GAGVSQSPRYKVAKRGQDVALRCDPISGHVSLFWYQQALGQGPEFLTYFQNEAQLDKSGLPSDRFFAERPEGSVSTLKIQRTQQEDSAVYLCASSLEAKYEQYFGPGTRLTVT.

V and J are TRBV5-1 and TRBJ2-7; D perhaps matches TRBD1 (6 bases). This CDR3 is built from 15 residues. The germline V and J ends were trimmed by 0 bases and 7 bases, with 17 bases remaining between them. Germline V lookup: CDR1 SGHRS, CDR2 YFSETQ. The CDR3 DNA follows: TGCGCCAGCAGCTTGGCCCTACAGGGATCGGATGAGCAGTACTTC. As protein: CASSLALQGSDEQYF.

This rearrangement joins TRBV7-9 to TRBJ1-2; weak D call: TRBD1 (6 bases). The germline V gene has CDR1 SEHNR and CDR2 FQNEAQ (reference sequence). V gave up 5 bases and J gave up 12 bases, with 16 bases separating them. CDR3 length equals 12 residues. CDR3 bases: TGTGCCAGCAGCGCGAGACCGGAGGGGGACACCTTC. Translating it yields CASSARPEGDTF.

This clonotype has just a few counts. V is TRBV5-6 and J is TRBJ1-4, with D unclear. The CDR3 has 14 residues. V shed 1 base and J shed 7 bases, with 11 bases lying between them. Germline lookup yields CDR1 SGHDT and CDR2 YYEEEE. Written as DNA, the CDR3 is TGTGCCAGCAGCTTGCCCGGGCATGGTGAAAAACTGTTTTTT. This encodes CASSLPGHGEKLFF. The variable domain in full, with the rest retrieved from reference TRBV5-6 and TRBJ1-4, is DAGVTQSPTHLIKTRGQQVTLRCSPKSGHDTVSWYQQALGQGPQFIFQYYEEEERQRGNFPDRFSGHQFPNYSSELNVNALLLGDSALYLCASSLPGHGEKLFFGSGTQLSVL.

This clonotype came up a few times. The CDR3 reads CASARIGMNTEAFF. CDR3 DNA: TGTGCCAGCGCCAGGATAGGGATGAACACTGAAGCTTTCTTT. The chain joins TRBV7-9 to TRBJ1-1, with D uncertain. Trimming shortened V by 8 bases and J by 0 bases, and 13 bases separated the two germline ends. The germline V gene has CDR1 SEHNR and CDR2 FQNEAQ (reference sequence). The CDR3 sequence is 14 residues long.

The chain combines TRBV6-5 with TRBJ1-6; D perhaps matches TRBD1 (5 bases). V was trimmed by 3 bases and J by 6 bases, leaving 15 bases between them. The CDR3 runs 16 residues. Per germline, CDR1 MNHEY and CDR2 SVGAGI. The CDR3 protein is CASSYKPGRTNSPLHF. DNA for the CDR3: TGTGCCAGCAGTTATAAACCGGGACGGACTAATTCACCCCTCCACTTT.

Details on this clonotype: One end of the junction fails to match germline, which may point to a read error. The chain links TRBV10-2 to TRBJ2-7; the D is unclear. The CDR3 extends over 16 amino acids. Germline CDR1 reads WSHSY; CDR2 reads SAAADI. Written as DNA, the CDR3 is TGCGCCAACAGTGAGTCGGAAGGGTCTTTTCTCTACGAGCAGTACTTC. Residues: CANSESEGSFLYEQYF.

This clonotype was counted only a few times. V and J are TRBV10-3 and TRBJ2-5; D possibly uses TRBD1 or TRBD2 (5 bases each). With 6 bases removed from V and 1 base from J, the gap between germline ends came to 9 bases. CDR1 is ENHRY and CDR2 is SYGVKD in the germline V gene. The CDR3 covers 13 residues. CDR3 sequence reads: CAISPGTQETQYF. CDR3 DNA sequence: TGTGCCATCAGCCCCGGGACCCAAGAGACCCAGTACTTC.

This sequence joins TRBV6-8 and TRBJ1-2, with D possibly being TRBD1 (6 bases). The V gene lost 0 bases and the J gene lost 8 bases, with 16 bases spanning the gap. The CDR3 runs to 15 residues. Germline assignment: CDR1 MNHGY and CDR2 SAAAGT. Here the CDR3 reads CASSYSTIGGRGYTF. In nucleotides, the CDR3 is TGTGCCAGCAGTTACTCTACTATCGGGGGGCGAGGCTACACCTTC.

This clonotype was seen only a few times. As DNA, the CDR3 is TGTGCCAGCAGCTTAGACCCGGGGTACGAGCAGTACTTC. This gives the protein CASSLDPGYEQYF. The gene calls are TRBV7-8 and TRBJ2-7; TRBD2 is a possible D gene (5 bases). V was clipped by 1 base and J by 4 bases, with 8 bases between them. CDR1 is SGHVS and CDR2 is FQNEAQ in the germline V gene. This CDR3 has 13 amino acids. Looking up the rest from reference TRBV7-8 and TRBJ2-7 gives the full variable domain: GAGVSQSPRYKVAKRGQDVALRCDPISGHVSLFWYQQALGQGPEFLTYFQNEAQLDKSGLPSDRFFAERPEGSVSTLKIQRTQQEDSAVYLCASSLDPGYEQYFGPGTRLTVT.

This chain connects TRBV28 to TRBJ2-3; D unclear. The CDR3 is made up of 15 amino acids. V was cut by 5 bases and J by 1 base, with 13 bases left in between. Germline V gene sequence: CDR1 MDHEN, CDR2 SYDVKM. CDR3 DNA sequence: TGTGCCAGCAGTGCACCTGTGTTAGGCACAGATACGCAGTATTTT. Its translation is CASSAPVLGTDTQYF.

The chain carries TRBV7-6 and TRBJ2-3; either TRBD1 or TRBD2 may supply D (5 bases each). V was clipped by 5 bases and J by 2 bases, with 17 bases between them. CDR3 length equals 16 residues. In germline, CDR1 is SGHVS, CDR2 FNYEAQ. CDR3 nucleotide sequence: TGTGCCAGCAGCCACTATCGATCGGGGCTCACAGATACGCAGTATTTT. Its translation: CASSHYRSGLTDTQYF.

The genes are TRBV7-6 and TRBJ2-7; 14 nucleotides match TRBD2. Germline assignment: CDR1 SGHVS and CDR2 FNYEAQ. The CDR3 consists of 16 residues. With V trimmed by 3 bases and J by 0 bases, 1 base remained unmatched. CDR3 DNA: TGTGCCAGCAGCTTCGGACTAGCGGGGGGCTCCTACGAGCAGTACTTC. This gives the protein CASSFGLAGGSYEQYF.

The chain joins TRBV19 to TRBJ1-4, with D maybe TRBD1 (5 bases). V was cut by 7 bases and J by 7 bases, with 19 bases left in between. The CDR3 contains 15 residues. Germline CDR1 reads LNHDA; CDR2 reads SQIVND (reference sequence). This chain's CDR3 is CASTLGDRPSEKLFF. CDR3 coding DNA: TGTGCCAGTACCCTAGGGGACCGCCCTAGTGAAAAACTGTTTTTT. The full variable domain, rest sourced from reference TRBV19 and TRBJ1-4, is DGGITQSPKYLFRKEGQNVTLSCEQNLNHDAMYWYRQDPGQGLRLIYYSQIVNDFQKGDIAEGYSVSREKKESFPLTVTSAQKNPTAFYLCASTLGDRPSEKLFFGSGTQLSVL.

This clonotype was counted between two and nine times. V is TRBV5-1 and J is TRBJ2-2; TRBD1 or TRBD2 may be the D gene (5 bases each). This CDR3 has 14 amino acids. V lost 4 bases and J lost 3, with 10 bases in between. Looked up from germline, CDR1 is SGHRS and CDR2 is YFSETQ. The CDR3 coding sequence is TGCGCCAGCAGCCCGGGACGGTACACCGGGGAGCTGTTTTTT. It encodes CASSPGRYTGELFF.

This clonotype was counted only a few times. CDR3 region: CASRQGATDTQYF. For the CDR3, the DNA is TGTGCCAGCAGACAGGGGGCAACAGATACGCAGTATTTT. The V gene is TRBV28, the J gene TRBJ2-3, with TRBD1 matching over 9 bases. The CDR3 runs 13 residues. V lost 6 bases to trimming and J lost 3 bases; unmatched junction nucleotides: 1. Per the germline V gene, CDR1 is MDHEN and CDR2 is SYDVKM.

This clonotype has more than one count but fewer than ten. The chain combines TRBV19 with TRBJ1-6; D gene unclear. Germline CDR1 LNHDA, CDR2 SQIVND (reference sequence). Trimming shortened V by 1 base and J by 7 bases, and 17 bases separated the two germline ends. CDR3 length: 17 amino acids. The CDR3 loop is CASSIGPTRTRNSPLHF. In DNA form, the CDR3 reads TGTGCCAGTAGTATAGGCCCGACAAGGACCCGAAATTCACCCCTCCACTTT.

This clonotype came up once. The rearrangement joins TRBV13 to TRBJ2-7; tentatively, D is TRBD2 (6 bases). Germline CDR1 is PRHDT and CDR2 is FYEKMQ (reference sequence). CDR3 size: 15 residues. V shed 3 bases and J shed 3 bases, with 15 bases lying between them. The chain's CDR3 is CASSLGGFGVYEQYF. The CDR3 coding sequence is TGTGCCAGCAGCTTGGGGGGATTCGGAGTCTACGAGCAGTACTTC. The full variable domain, in which reference TRBV13 and TRBJ2-7 provide the parts outside the CDR3, is AAGVIQSPRHLIKEKRETATLKCYPIPRHDTVYWYQQGPGQDPQFLISFYEKMQSDKGSIPDRFSAQQFSDYHSELNMSSLELGDSALYFCASSLGGFGVYEQYFGPGTRLTVT.

For this clonotype: Since a much larger clone is just one base distant, this may be a read error. In this CDR3 the conserved last residue, phenylalanine or tryptophan, is missing, so a read error is likely. This chain's CDR3 is CASSLGGTSREVQYC. The CDR3, as DNA: TGTGCCAGCAGCTTAGGGGGGACTAGCAGGGAGGTCCAGTACTGC. The V call is TRBV7-2, the J call TRBJ2-5, with 9 bases that match TRBD2. V was clipped by 1 base and J by 10 bases; unmatched bases: 10. CDR1 and CDR2 from the germline V gene are SGHTA and FQGNSA. CDR3 length equals 15 residues.

The chain carries TRBV7-9 and TRBJ1-5; D might be TRBD1 (5 bases). Germline CDR1 reads SEHNR; CDR2 reads FQNEAQ (reference sequence). The CDR3 is made up of 17 amino acids. The V and J ends lost 2 bases and 2 bases respectively, with 16 bases between them. CDR3 region: CASSLSLEGRGNQPQHF. The CDR3 DNA reads as TGTGCCAGCAGCTTATCGCTAGAGGGGCGAGGCAATCAGCCCCAGCATTTT.

The chain uses TRBV2 and TRBJ2-7; 7 nucleotides align to TRBD1. CDR3 length equals 13 residues. Unmatched junction bases numbered 11, after V lost 8 bases and J lost 7 bases. Germline values: CDR1 SNHLY, CDR2 FYNNEI. For the CDR3, the DNA is TGTGCCAGCGCCCGGGACAGAACCTTTGAGCAGTACTTC. Translation: CASARDRTFEQYF.

The CDR3 reads CSARIRGETQYF. The CDR3 nucleotides read TGCAGTGCTAGGATTAGGGGGGAGACCCAGTACTTC. V usage is TRBV20-1 and J usage is TRBJ2-5; maybe TRBD1 (6 bases). Germline V gives CDR1 DFQATT, CDR2 SNEGSKA (reference sequence). The ends were cut back, 3 bases at V and 5 bases at J, with 10 bases in the middle. CDR3 length equals 12 residues.